These 17 T cell receptor beta chains were sequenced from one sample in a study of cytomegalovirus exposure and HLA in healthy donors. It was with 60 Vbeta and 13 Jbeta primers that the PCR ran. The protocol was immunoSEQ multiplex PCR, while the TCRdb copy is restricted to in-frame clones and leaves out a portion. Here the sample spans fewer than 250,000 clones, about 85% being singletons. Material for sequencing was PBMCs. These receptors were collected from a human donor in good health.

The J gene is TRBJ2-1, the V gene TRBV4-1, with TRBD2 matching 8 bases. After removal of 4 bases from V and 9 bases from J, the junction contained 8 bases not matched to a gene. Germline V CDR1 and CDR2: MGHRA, YSYEKL. The CDR3 spans 14 residues. The CDR3 region has the DNA TGCGCCAGCAGCCGTCCGGGAGGGCTACTTGAGCAGTTCTTC. Its translation: CASSRPGGLLEQFF.

The chain combines TRBV7-8 with TRBJ2-3, with D possibly TRBD2 on 7 matching bases. V was shortened by 5 bases and J by 4 bases, with 13 bases between the two germline ends. CDR1 is SGHVS and CDR2 is FQNEAQ in the germline V gene. The CDR3 is made up of 14 amino acids. The CDR3 loop is CASSRGGRADTQYF. CDR3 bases: TGTGCCAGCAGCCGCGGGGGCAGGGCAGATACGCAGTATTTT.

The chain combines TRBV7-9 with TRBJ2-3, with 11 bases fitting TRBD1. Germline loops: CDR1 SEHNR, CDR2 FQNEAQ (reference sequence). The CDR3 loop spans 15 amino acids. V trimming: 4 bases; J trimming: 7 bases; junction bases outside the gene matches: 7. CDR3 sequence: CASSYPGQGENTQYF. In DNA form, the CDR3 reads TGTGCCAGCAGCTACCCGGGACAGGGGGAAAATACGCAGTATTTT.

V usage is TRBV30 and J usage is TRBJ1-5; 8 bases line up with TRBD1. The CDR3 has 17 residues. Germline V gene sequence: CDR1 GTSNPN, CDR2 SVGIG (reference sequence). Unmatched junction bases numbered 9, after V lost 2 bases and J lost 0 bases. The CDR3, as DNA: TGTGCCTGGAGTATCGGACAGGGTTCCTTTAGCAATCAGCCCCAGCATTTT. Protein: CAWSIGQGSFSNQPQHF.

The CDR3 nucleotides read TGCGCCAGCAGCTTGGCCGTCAGGACTTCCACTGAAGCTTTCTTT. Translating it yields CASSLAVRTSTEAFF. The V call is TRBV5-1, the J call TRBJ1-1; no reliable D call. This CDR3 is 15 amino acids long. V was clipped by 0 bases and J by 4 bases, with 13 bases between them. The germline V gene encodes CDR1 SGHRS and CDR2 YFSETQ.

J is TRBJ2-3 and V is TRBV5-1, with D hard to call. V was trimmed by 4 bases and J by 0 bases, leaving 12 bases between them. The CDR3 runs 15 residues. Per germline, CDR1 SGHRS and CDR2 YFSETQ. CDR3 coding DNA: TGCGCCAGCAGCCCCCTTCCCCCTAGCACAGATACGCAGTATTTT. Translation: CASSPLPPSTDTQYF. The full variable domain, rest sourced from reference TRBV5-1 and TRBJ2-3, is KAGVTQTPRYLIKTRGQQVTLSCSPISGHRSVSWYQQTPGQGLQFLFEYFSETQRNKGNFPGRFSGRQFSNSRSEMNVSTLELGDSALYLCASSPLPPSTDTQYFGPGTRLTVL.

V usage is TRBV28 and J usage is TRBJ1-2, with D perhaps matching TRBD1 (5 bases). V lost 11 bases, J lost 2 bases, and 12 bases lay in between. The CDR3 runs 12 residues. Germline CDR1 MDHEN, CDR2 SYDVKM. The CDR3, as DNA: TGTGCCTGTTGGGGGGAGAACTATGGCTACACCTTC. Translating gives CACWGENYGYTF.

This chain connects TRBV5-4 to TRBJ2-7; D is possibly TRBD1 (5 bases). Germline lookup yields CDR1 SGHNT and CDR2 YYREEE (reference sequence). The V gene lost 1 base and the J gene lost 1 base, with 9 bases spanning the gap. CDR3 length: 14 amino acids. The CDR3 DNA is TGTGCCAGCAGCTTGTCAGGGCCGTCCTACGAGCAGTACTTC. Encoded protein: CASSLSGPSYEQYF. The full variable domain, with the rest looked up from reference TRBV5-4 and TRBJ2-7, is ETGVTQSPTHLIKTRGQQVTLRCSSQSGHNTVSWYQQALGQGPQFIFQYYREEENGRGNFPPRFSGLQFPNYSSELNVNALELDDSALYLCASSLSGPSYEQYFGPGTRLTVT.

DNA for the CDR3: TGCGCCAGCAGTGATTTGACAGGCTCCTACGAGCAGTACTTC. It translates to CASSDLTGSYEQYF. The rearrangement uses TRBV10-1 and TRBJ2-7, with D perhaps matching TRBD1 (6 bases). CDR1 is WNHNN, CDR2 SYGVQD, per germline (reference sequence). The germline V and J ends were trimmed by 3 bases and 0 bases, with 9 bases remaining between them. The CDR3 length is 14 residues.

This clone was found once. The J gene is TRBJ2-3, the V gene TRBV2, with TRBD1 identical over 9 bases. V was clipped by 6 bases and J by 0 bases; unmatched bases: 4. Germline assignment: CDR1 SNHLY and CDR2 FYNNEI. The CDR3 runs to 15 residues. The CDR3 DNA follows: TGTGCCAGCAGAGAGGGACAGGGCAGCACAGATACGCAGTATTTT. This gives the protein CASREGQGSTDTQYF.

The genes are TRBV6-1 and TRBJ1-5; D unclear. V lost 6 bases to trimming and J lost 5 bases, with 8 bases between them. The length of the CDR3 is 12 residues. The germline V gene has CDR1 MNHNS and CDR2 SASEGT. This chain's CDR3 is CASRGDDQPQHF. In DNA form, the CDR3 reads TGTGCCAGCAGGGGCGACGATCAGCCCCAGCATTTT.

The rearrangement links TRBV28 to TRBJ2-7, with 8 positions matching TRBD1. Losses at the gene ends were 4 bases for V and 3 bases for J; bases not matched to a gene: 2. The CDR3 is 13 amino acids. The germline V gene has CDR1 MDHEN and CDR2 SYDVKM. DNA for the CDR3: TGTGCCAGCAGTTCCGGACAGGGCTACGAGCAGTACTTC. Translation gives CASSSGQGYEQYF.

This clone was seen a handful of times. The chain couples TRBV15 to TRBJ1-4; D gene unclear. Germline CDR1 LNHNV, CDR2 YYDKDF (reference sequence). The V end was cut by 5 bases, the J end by 12 bases, with 16 bases between. The CDR3 runs 13 residues. Here the CDR3 reads CATSRNPTGELFF. The CDR3 DNA reads TGTGCCACCAGCCGGAACCCCACCGGGGAACTGTTTTTT.

A word on this clone: Other DNA sequences within the sample encode an identical CDR3. This sequence joins TRBV7-9 and TRBJ1-2, with 8 bases fitting TRBD1. V was clipped by 5 bases and J by 4 bases; unmatched bases: 3. The germline V gene encodes CDR1 SEHNR and CDR2 FQNEAQ (reference sequence). This CDR3 comprises 13 residues. The CDR3 protein is CASSQQGAYGYTF. The CDR3 coding sequence is TGTGCCAGCAGCCAGCAGGGGGCCTATGGCTACACCTTC.

This clone was seen a single time. This rearrangement joins TRBV30 to TRBJ1-1, with D tentatively TRBD1 (5 bases). Germline loops: CDR1 GTSNPN, CDR2 SVGIG (reference sequence). The CDR3 length is 14 residues. Trimming stripped 4 bases from V and 5 bases from J, with 17 bases between. This chain's CDR3 is CAWTMNRWWTEAFF. Here the CDR3 DNA reads TGTGCCTGGACCATGAACAGGTGGTGGACTGAAGCTTTCTTT.

This chain uses TRBV7-6 with TRBJ2-3; a possible D gene is TRBD1 (6 bases). CDR3 length equals 16 residues. Trimming pared 3 bases from V and 2 bases from J, leaving 15 bases between. CDR1 is SGHVS, CDR2 FNYEAQ, per germline. In DNA form, the CDR3 reads TGTGCCAGCAGCTTGGGGGTAGGGGGATTCACAGATACGCAGTATTTT. Protein sequence: CASSLGVGGFTDTQYF.

V usage is TRBV19 and J usage is TRBJ2-1; TRBD2 aligns across 8 bases. Germline loops: CDR1 LNHDA, CDR2 SQIVND (reference sequence). Germline trimming cut 4 bases from V and 5 bases from J; bases unmatched to any gene: 13. CDR3 length equals 17 residues. CDR3 loop: CASSKTPPGTSHNEQFF. CDR3 nucleotide sequence: TGTGCCAGTAGTAAAACCCCGCCCGGGACTAGTCACAATGAGCAGTTCTTC.